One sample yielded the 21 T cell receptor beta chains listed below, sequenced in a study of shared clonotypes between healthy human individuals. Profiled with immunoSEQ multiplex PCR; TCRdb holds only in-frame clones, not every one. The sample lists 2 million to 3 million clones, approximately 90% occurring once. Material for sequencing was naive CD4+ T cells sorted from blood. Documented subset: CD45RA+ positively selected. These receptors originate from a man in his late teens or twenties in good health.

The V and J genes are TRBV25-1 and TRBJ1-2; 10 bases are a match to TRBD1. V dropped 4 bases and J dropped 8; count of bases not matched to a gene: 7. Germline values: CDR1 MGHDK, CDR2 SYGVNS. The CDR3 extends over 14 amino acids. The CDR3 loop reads CASSARQGANGYTF. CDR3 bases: TGTGCCAGCAGTGCCCGACAGGGGGCGAACGGCTACACCTTC.

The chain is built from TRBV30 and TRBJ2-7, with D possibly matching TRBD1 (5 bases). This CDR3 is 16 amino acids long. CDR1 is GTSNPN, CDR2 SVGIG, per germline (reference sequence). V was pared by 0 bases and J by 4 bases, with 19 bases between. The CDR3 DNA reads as TGTGCCTGGAGTGTGTCCAAGGGGCCAATGGGTTACGAGCAGTACTTC. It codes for CAWSVSKGPMGYEQYF.

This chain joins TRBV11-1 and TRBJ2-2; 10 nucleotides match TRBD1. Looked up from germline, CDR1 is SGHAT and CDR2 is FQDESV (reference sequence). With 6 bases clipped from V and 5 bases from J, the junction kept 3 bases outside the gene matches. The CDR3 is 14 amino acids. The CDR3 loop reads CASRSGQGTGELFF. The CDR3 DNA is TGTGCCAGCAGGTCGGGACAGGGGACCGGGGAGCTGTTTTTT. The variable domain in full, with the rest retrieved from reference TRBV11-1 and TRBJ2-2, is EAEVAQSPRYKITEKSQAVAFWCDPISGHATLYWYRQILGQGPELLVQFQDESVVDDSQLPKDRFSAERLKGVDSTLKIQPAELGDSAMYLCASRSGQGTGELFFGEGSRLTVL.

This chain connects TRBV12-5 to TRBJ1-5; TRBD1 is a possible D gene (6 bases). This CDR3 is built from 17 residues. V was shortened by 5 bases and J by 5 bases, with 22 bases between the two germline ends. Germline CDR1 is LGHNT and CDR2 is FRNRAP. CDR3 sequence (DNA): TGTGCTAGTGGTCCGAAAATGAACCCAGGGACATATCAGCCCCAGCATTTT. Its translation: CASGPKMNPGTYQPQHF.

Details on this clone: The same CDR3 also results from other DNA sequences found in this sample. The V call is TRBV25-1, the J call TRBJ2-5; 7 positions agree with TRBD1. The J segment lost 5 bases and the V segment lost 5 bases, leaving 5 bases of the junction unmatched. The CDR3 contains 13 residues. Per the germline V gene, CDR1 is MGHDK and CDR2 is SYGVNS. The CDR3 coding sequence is TGTGCCAGCAGTCGAGGGGGCCGGGAGACCCAGTACTTC. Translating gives CASSRGGRETQYF.

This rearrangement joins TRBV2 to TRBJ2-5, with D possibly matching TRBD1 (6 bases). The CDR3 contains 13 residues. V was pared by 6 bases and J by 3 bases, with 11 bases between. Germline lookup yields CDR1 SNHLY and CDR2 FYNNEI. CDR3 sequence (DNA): TGTGCCAGCAGGGGGGCGGTAGAAGAGACCCAGTACTTC. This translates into CASRGAVEETQYF.

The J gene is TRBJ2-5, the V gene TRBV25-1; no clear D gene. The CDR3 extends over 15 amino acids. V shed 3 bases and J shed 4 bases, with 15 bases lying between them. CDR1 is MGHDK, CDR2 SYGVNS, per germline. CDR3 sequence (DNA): TGTGCCAGCAGTGATGCCGGAATCCCCCTAGAGACCCAGTACTTC. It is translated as CASSDAGIPLETQYF.

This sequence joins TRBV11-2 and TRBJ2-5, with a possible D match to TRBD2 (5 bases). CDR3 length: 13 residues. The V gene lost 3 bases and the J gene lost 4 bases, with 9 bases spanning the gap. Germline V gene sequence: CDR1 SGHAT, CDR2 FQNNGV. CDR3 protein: CASSLWERETQYF. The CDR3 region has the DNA TGTGCCAGCAGCTTGTGGGAGCGAGAGACCCAGTACTTC.

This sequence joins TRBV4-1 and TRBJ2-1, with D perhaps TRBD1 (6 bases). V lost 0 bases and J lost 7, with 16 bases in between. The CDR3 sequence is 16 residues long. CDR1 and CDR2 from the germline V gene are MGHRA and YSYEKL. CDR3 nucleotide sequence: TGCGCCAGCAGCCAAGATGATAGAGGGGGAATTAATGAGCAGTTCTTC. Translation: CASSQDDRGGINEQFF.

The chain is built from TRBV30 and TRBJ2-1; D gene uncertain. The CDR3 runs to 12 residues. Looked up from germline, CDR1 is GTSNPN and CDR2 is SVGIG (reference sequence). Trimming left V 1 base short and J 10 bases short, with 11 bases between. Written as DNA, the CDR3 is TGTGCCTGGAGTGCGGGCGTATGGGAGCAGTTCTTC. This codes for CAWSAGVWEQFF. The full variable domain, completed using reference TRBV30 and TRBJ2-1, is SQTIHQWPATLVQPVGSPLSLECTVEGTSNPNLYWYRQAAGRGLQLLFYSVGIGQISSEVPQNLSASRPQDRQFILSSKKLLLSDSGFYLCAWSAGVWEQFFGPGTRLTVL.

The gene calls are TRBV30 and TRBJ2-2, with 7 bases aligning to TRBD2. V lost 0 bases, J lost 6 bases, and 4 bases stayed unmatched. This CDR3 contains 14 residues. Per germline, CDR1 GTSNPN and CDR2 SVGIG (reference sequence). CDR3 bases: TGTGCCTGGAGTGTAGAGGGAGGGGCCGGGGAGCTGTTTTTT. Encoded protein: CAWSVEGGAGELFF.

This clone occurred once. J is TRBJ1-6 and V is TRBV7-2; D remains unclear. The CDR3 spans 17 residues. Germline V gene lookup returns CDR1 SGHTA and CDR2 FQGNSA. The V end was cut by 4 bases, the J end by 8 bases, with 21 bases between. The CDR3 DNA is TGTGCCAGCAGCTCGCTTGCGGTCGGCCTGAACTATTCACCCCTCCACTTT. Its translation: CASSSLAVGLNYSPLHF.

CDR3 protein: CASSGTDSSYEQYF. CDR3 DNA sequence: TGTGCCAGCAGCGGGACCGACTCCTCCTACGAGCAGTACTTC. V is TRBV6-5 and J is TRBJ2-7; D may correspond to TRBD1 or TRBD2 (5 bases each). The CDR3 length is 14 residues. Germline assignment: CDR1 MNHEY and CDR2 SVGAGI. Trimming pared 6 bases from V and 0 bases from J, leaving 12 bases between.

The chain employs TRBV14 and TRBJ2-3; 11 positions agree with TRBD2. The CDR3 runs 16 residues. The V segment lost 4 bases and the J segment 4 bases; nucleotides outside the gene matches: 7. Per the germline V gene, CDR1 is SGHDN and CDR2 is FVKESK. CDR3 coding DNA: TGTGCCAGCAGCCCCAGACTAGCGGGGATGGCAGATACGCAGTATTTT. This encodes CASSPRLAGMADTQYF. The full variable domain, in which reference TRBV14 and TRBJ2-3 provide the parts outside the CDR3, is EAGVTQFPSHSVIEKGQTVTLRCDPISGHDNLYWYRRVMGKEIKFLLHFVKESKQDESGMPNNRFLAERTGGTYSTLKVQPAELEDSGVYFCASSPRLAGMADTQYFGPGTRLTVL.

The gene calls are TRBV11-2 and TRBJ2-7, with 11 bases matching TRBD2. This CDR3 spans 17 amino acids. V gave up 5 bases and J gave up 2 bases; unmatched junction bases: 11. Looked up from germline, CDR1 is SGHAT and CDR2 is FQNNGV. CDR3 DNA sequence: TGTGCCAGCAGCCCCAGACCGGGACTAGCGGTTACCTACGAGCAGTACTTC. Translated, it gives CASSPRPGLAVTYEQYF. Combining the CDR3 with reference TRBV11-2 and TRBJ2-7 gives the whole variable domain EAGVAQSPRYKIIEKRQSVAFWCNPISGHATLYWYQQILGQGPKLLIQFQNNGVVDDSQLPKDRFSAERLKGVDSTLKIQPAKLEDSAVYLCASSPRPGLAVTYEQYFGPGTRLTVT.

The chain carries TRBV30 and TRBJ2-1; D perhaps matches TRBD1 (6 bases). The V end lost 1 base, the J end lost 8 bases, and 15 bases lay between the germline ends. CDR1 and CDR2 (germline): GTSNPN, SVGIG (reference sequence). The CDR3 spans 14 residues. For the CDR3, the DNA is TGTGCCTGGAGTGAAGGGGGTCAAGTTTATGAGCAGTTCTTC. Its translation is CAWSEGGQVYEQFF.

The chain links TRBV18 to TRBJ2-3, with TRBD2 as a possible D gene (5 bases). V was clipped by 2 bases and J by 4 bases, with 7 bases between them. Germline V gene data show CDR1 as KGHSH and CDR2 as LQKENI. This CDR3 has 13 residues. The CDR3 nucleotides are TGTGCCAGCTCACCAACTAGGGCAGATACGCAGTATTTT. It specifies CASSPTRADTQYF.

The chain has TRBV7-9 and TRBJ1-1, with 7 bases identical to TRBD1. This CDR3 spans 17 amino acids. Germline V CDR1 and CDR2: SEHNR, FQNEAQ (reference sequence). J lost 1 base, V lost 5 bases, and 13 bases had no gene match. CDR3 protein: CASSLGGGFLRNTEAFF. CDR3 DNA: TGTGCCAGCAGCCTCGGAGGGGGCTTTTTGAGGAACACTGAAGCTTTCTTT.

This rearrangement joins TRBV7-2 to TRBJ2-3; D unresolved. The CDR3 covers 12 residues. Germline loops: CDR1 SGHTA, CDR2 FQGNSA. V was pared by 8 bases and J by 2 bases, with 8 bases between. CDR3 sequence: CASGVFTDTQYF. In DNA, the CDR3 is TGTGCCAGCGGCGTCTTCACAGATACGCAGTATTTT.

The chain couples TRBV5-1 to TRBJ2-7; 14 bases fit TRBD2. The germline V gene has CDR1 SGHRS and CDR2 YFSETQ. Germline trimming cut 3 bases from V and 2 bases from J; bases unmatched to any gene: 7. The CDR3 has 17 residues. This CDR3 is CASSYGTSGRGTYEQYF. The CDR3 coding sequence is TGCGCCAGCAGCTACGGGACTAGCGGGAGAGGCACCTACGAGCAGTACTTC.

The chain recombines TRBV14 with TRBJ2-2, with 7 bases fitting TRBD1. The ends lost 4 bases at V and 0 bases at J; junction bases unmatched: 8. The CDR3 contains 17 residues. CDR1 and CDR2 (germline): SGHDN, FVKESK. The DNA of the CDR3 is TGTGCCAGCAGCCGACAGCCGGGACAGCCGAACACCGGGGAGCTGTTTTTT. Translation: CASSRQPGQPNTGELFF.